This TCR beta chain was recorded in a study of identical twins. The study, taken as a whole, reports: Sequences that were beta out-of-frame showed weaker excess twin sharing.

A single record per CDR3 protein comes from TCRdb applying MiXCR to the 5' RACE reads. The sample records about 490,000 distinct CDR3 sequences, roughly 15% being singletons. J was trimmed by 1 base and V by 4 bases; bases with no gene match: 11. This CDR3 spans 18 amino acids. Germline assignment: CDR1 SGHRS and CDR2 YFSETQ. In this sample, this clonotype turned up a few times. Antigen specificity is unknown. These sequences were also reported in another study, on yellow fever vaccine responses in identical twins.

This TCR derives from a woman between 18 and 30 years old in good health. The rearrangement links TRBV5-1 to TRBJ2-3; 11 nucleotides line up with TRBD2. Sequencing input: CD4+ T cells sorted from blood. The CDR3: CASSARLLAGVGTDTQYF. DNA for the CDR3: TGCGCCAGCAGCGCCCGGCTACTAGCGGGGGTGGGCACAGATACGCAGTATTTT.